Listed here are 25 T cell receptor beta chains from one sample, sequenced in a study of tumor-infiltrating lymphocytes in primary liver carcinoma. RNA was extracted from whole blood without cell sorting, alongside germline DNA. Researchers generated TCR beta cDNA from 500 to 600 ng of total RNA, relying on a constant-region primer. Libraries for TCR beta were built through three nested multiplex PCR rounds, which together made up a slightly modified ARM-PCR procedure. TRBV1-TRBV30 forward primers paired with a C-beta reverse primer drove the first two PCR rounds, about 11 cycles each. Using its own MiXCR run on the multiplex PCR reads, TCRdb lists one record per CDR3 protein. The sample has hundreds of thousands of distinct CDR3 sequences; over 55% are singletons. The source material was peripheral blood. The receptors stem from a man in his forties with primary liver carcinoma and hepatitis B virus infection.

The V and J genes are TRBV5-1 and TRBJ2-7; 8 bases are a match to TRBD2. With V trimmed by 5 bases and J by 9 bases, 13 bases remained unmatched. The CDR3 runs 14 residues. In germline, CDR1 is SGHRS, CDR2 YFSETQ. The CDR3 DNA follows: TGCGCCAGCAGTTCCCAACTAGCGGACAATGCGCAGTACTTC. It yields the protein CASSSQLADNAQYF.

This clonotype was seen once. A much larger clone is a single base away; this may be a read error. This chain uses TRBV6-2 or TRBV6-3 with TRBJ2-7; D remains unclear. Germline CDR1 and CDR2: MNHEY and SVGEGT. This CDR3 is 14 amino acids long. CDR3 sequence reads: CASNYIQSSYEQYF. CDR3 bases: TGTGCCAGCAATTACATTCAGTCTTCCTACGAGCAGTACTTC.

The rearrangement uses TRBV10-3 and TRBJ2-7; D remains unclear. The CDR3 loop spans 14 amino acids. Trimming removed 0 bases at V and 4 bases at J, with 10 bases between. Germline V gives CDR1 ENHRY, CDR2 SYGVKD. In DNA form, the CDR3 reads TGTGCCATCAGTGAGTCGAGTCAGAAATACGAGCAGTACTTC. Its protein product is CAISESSQKYEQYF.

Details on this clonotype: The junction shows a germline mismatch at one end, possibly a read error. The chain combines TRBV29-1 with TRBJ2-7; TRBD1 aligns across 8 bases. Germline V gene lookup returns CDR1 SQVTM and CDR2 ANQGSEA. The CDR3 length is 13 residues. CDR3 in DNA: TGCAGCATTGATAAGACAGGGGCGAGCGAGCAGTACTTC. This gives the protein CSIDKTGASEQYF.

Remarks on this clonotype: This clone may be a read error of a much larger clone one base away. The rearrangement joins TRBV12-3 or TRBV12-4 to TRBJ2-3; possible D gene TRBD2, 5 bases. This CDR3 contains 15 residues. The CDR3, as DNA: TGTGTCAGCAGTCCCGGGGATTTCAACACAGATACGCAGTATTTT. Protein: CVSSPGDFNTDTQYF.

Ten or more counts support this clonotype. V usage is TRBV6-1 and J usage is TRBJ2-1; TRBD2 matches at 9 bases. Trimming at V came to 11 bases and at J to 8 bases, leaving 13 bases not matched to a gene. Germline CDR1 reads MNHNS; CDR2 reads SASEGT. This CDR3 has 14 residues. Written as DNA, the CDR3 is TGTGCCGGGTTAGCGGGAGAATTTAGCCATGAGCAGTTCTTC. It specifies CAGLAGEFSHEQFF.

This clonotype was seen many times. The CDR3 loop reads CASTLPTNNEQFF. For the CDR3, the DNA is TGTGCCAGCACTCTCCCGACTAACAATGAGCAGTTCTTC. This sequence joins TRBV6-5 and TRBJ2-1; possibly TRBD2 for D (5 bases). With 7 bases removed from V and 5 bases from J, the gap between germline ends came to 12 bases. CDR1 and CDR2 from the germline V gene are MNHEY and SVGAGI. The length of the CDR3 is 13 residues.

In this sample, this clonotype turned up a few times. The chain links TRBV30 to TRBJ1-5, with D possibly being TRBD1 (5 bases). The CDR3 is made up of 13 amino acids. The germline CDR1 and CDR2 sequences are GTSNPN and SVGIG (reference sequence). The V end lost 0 bases, the J end lost 6 bases, and 9 bases lay between the germline ends. The CDR3, as DNA: TGTGCCTGGAGTGTAAGGGGAGGTCAGCCCCAGCATTTT. This codes for CAWSVRGGQPQHF.

The rearrangement joins TRBV7-8 to TRBJ2-3; 8 bases map to TRBD2. Trimming at V came to 6 bases and at J to 0 bases, leaving 20 bases not matched to a gene. CDR1 and CDR2 from the germline V gene are SGHVS and FQNEAQ. The CDR3 is 20 residues long. Here the CDR3 reads CASRLSTPRQTSESTDTQYF. CDR3 DNA sequence: TGTGCCAGCAGACTAAGCACCCCCCGACAGACTAGCGAAAGCACAGATACGCAGTATTTT. Complete variable domain (other parts from reference TRBV7-8 and TRBJ2-3): GAGVSQSPRYKVAKRGQDVALRCDPISGHVSLFWYQQALGQGPEFLTYFQNEAQLDKSGLPSDRFFAERPEGSVSTLKIQRTQQEDSAVYLCASRLSTPRQTSESTDTQYFGPGTRLTVL.

As to this clonotype: In this CDR3 the conserved last residue, phenylalanine or tryptophan, is missing, so a read error is likely. The chain has TRBV18 and TRBJ2-5; tentatively, D is TRBD2 (6 bases). The CDR3 sequence is 13 residues long. Trimming cost V 3 bases and J 5 bases, with 10 bases left between them. The V gene's germline CDR1 is KGHSH and CDR2 LQKENI. DNA of the CDR3: TGTGCCAGCTCACCGGGACTGGTGGAGACCCAGTACTTA. It specifies CASSPGLVETQYL.

A remark on this clonotype: A much larger clonotype is one base distant, so this may be a read error. Without the conserved terminal phenylalanine or tryptophan, this CDR3 likely stems from a read error. The chain uses TRBV6-5 and TRBJ1-1; D is uncertain. This CDR3 spans 12 amino acids. With 6 bases removed from V and 0 bases from J, the gap between germline ends came to 5 bases. Germline CDR1 is MNHEY and CDR2 is SVGAGI. CDR3: CASSRMNTEAFI. The CDR3 DNA is TGTGCCAGCAGCCGAATGAACACTGAAGCTTTCATT.

The rearrangement links TRBV6-8 to TRBJ1-5, with unresolved D. This CDR3 comprises 14 residues. The V and J ends lost 8 bases and 7 bases respectively, with 18 bases between them. Germline V gives CDR1 MNHGY, CDR2 SAAAGT. Here the CDR3 reads CASRLGREAQPQHF. CDR3 nucleotides: TGTGCCAGCCGATTAGGACGGGAGGCCCAGCCCCAGCATTTT.

In regard to this clonotype: This is likely a read error, given that the CDR3 carries no conserved phenylalanine or tryptophan at its end. The gene calls are TRBV5-6 and TRBJ2-7; D gene unclear. CDR3 length: 16 amino acids. V was trimmed by 4 bases and J by 5 bases, leaving 22 bases between them. In germline, CDR1 is SGHDT, CDR2 YYEEEE. CDR3 DNA sequence: TGTGCCAGCAGCCCGGAGATGTGGTGGGGTGATCACGAGCAGTACCTC. This sequence encodes CASSPEMWWGDHEQYL.

In regard to this clonotype: One junction end disagrees with the germline gene, perhaps due to a read error. The chain joins TRBV7-8 to TRBJ1-5; 7 nucleotides line up with TRBD1. Germline V gene sequence: CDR1 SGHVS, CDR2 FQNEAQ. This CDR3 is built from 15 residues. The CDR3 DNA is TGTGGCAGCAGCTTAGGGACAGTGGAGAATCAGCCCCAGCATTTT. Residues: CGSSLGTVENQPQHF.

This clonotype was observed a single time. The conserved final phenylalanine or tryptophan is absent from the CDR3, which likely points to a read error. The rearrangement uses TRBV4-3 and TRBJ2-3; D remains unclear. This CDR3 is built from 15 residues. Germline CDR1 is LGHNA and CDR2 is YSLEER. The CDR3 sequence: CASSQDLNTPDMQYS. CDR3 nucleotide sequence: TGCGCCAGCAGCCAAGATTTAAACACCCCAGATATGCAGTATTCT.

With respect to this clonotype: A much larger clone lies a single base off, so this may be a read error. This chain links TRBV6-1 with TRBJ2-1; D perhaps matches TRBD1 (5 bases). Germline values: CDR1 MNHNS, CDR2 SASEGT. The CDR3 consists of 12 residues. The CDR3 spells CASSEKGLERFF. The DNA of the CDR3 is TGTGCCAGCAGTGAAAAGGGGCTTGAGCGGTTCTTC.

V gene TRBV4-1 combines with J gene TRBJ1-1, with unresolved D. The CDR3 sequence is 13 residues long. Germline V gives CDR1 MGHRA, CDR2 YSYEKL. V lost 7 bases and J 6 bases, leaving 15 bases between the germline ends. The CDR3 loop reads CASNLLTGAEAFF. As DNA, the CDR3 is TGCGCCAGCAACCTGTTGACTGGGGCTGAAGCTTTCTTT.

Worth noting for this clonotype: Here the CDR3 omits its conserved ending phenylalanine or tryptophan, so a read error is the likely source. The chain couples TRBV12-3 or TRBV12-4 to TRBJ2-7; D possibly matches TRBD1 or TRBD2 (6 bases each). V dropped 1 base and J dropped 9 bases, with 13 bases sitting between them. The CDR3 is 13 amino acids. The CDR3 sequence is CASSLGGGIGQYS. CDR3 DNA sequence: TGTGCCAGCAGTTTAGGAGGGGGGATCGGGCAGTACTCC.

This clonotype was detected ten times or more. The genes are TRBV5-5 and TRBJ2-7; weak D call: TRBD1 (5 bases). V was shortened by 2 bases and J by 6 bases, with 15 bases between the two germline ends. Looked up from germline, CDR1 is SGHKS and CDR2 is YYEKEE (reference sequence). CDR3 length: 14 amino acids. CDR3 nucleotides: TGTGCCAGCAGCTTCCGAACAGGTCAGGTCGAGCAGTACTTC. It translates to CASSFRTGQVEQYF.

Notes on this clonotype: A much bigger clone sits one base away, suggesting this may be a read error. This CDR3 reads CASSRLDTQYF. The CDR3 nucleotides are TGTGCCAGCAGTAGATTAGATACGCAGTATTTT. The chain has TRBV12-3 or TRBV12-4 and TRBJ2-3; unclear D gene. The V gene lost 5 bases and the J gene lost 5 bases, with 5 bases spanning the gap. The CDR3 spans 11 residues.

This clonotype has a single count. The chain recombines TRBV7-9 with TRBJ2-5; either TRBD1 or TRBD2 may supply D (6 bases each). V lost 1 base and J 5 bases, leaving 11 bases between the germline ends. Germline assignment: CDR1 SEHNR and CDR2 FQNEAQ (reference sequence). The CDR3 has 14 amino acids. The DNA for the CDR3 is TGTGCCAGCAGCTTAGTAGGGGGACTGGAGACCCAGTACTTC. Its translation is CASSLVGGLETQYF.

The chain has TRBV7-9 and TRBJ2-7; 7 nucleotides agree with TRBD1. With V trimmed by 3 bases and J by 9 bases, 8 bases remained unmatched. Germline assignment: CDR1 SEHNR and CDR2 FQNEAQ (reference sequence). The CDR3 sequence is 13 residues long. The CDR3 DNA reads TGTGCCAGCAGCTTTACAGGGGACGGCGCGCAGTACTTC. Its translation: CASSFTGDGAQYF.

With respect to this clonotype: The junction departs from germline at one end; a sequencing error may be responsible. The DNA for the CDR3 is TGTGCCAGCAGCTCCAATCCTGGCGGGAGTTACGAGCGGTACTTC. It yields the protein CASSSNPGGSYERYF. The chain joins TRBV11-1 to TRBJ2-7, with 7 bases identical to TRBD2. This CDR3 is built from 15 residues. CDR1 and CDR2 (germline): SGHAT, FQDESV (reference sequence).

Of note for this clonotype: One end of the junction is discordant with germline, which a read error may explain. CDR3 coding DNA: TGTGACTGGACCCGGACGGAAGGGGAGCAGTACTTC. Translated, it gives CDWTRTEGEQYF. V is TRBV30 and J is TRBJ2-7; D gene ambiguous. Germline CDR1 reads GTSNPN; CDR2 reads SVGIG (reference sequence). CDR3 size: 12 residues.

The chain recombines TRBV28 with TRBJ2-1; no clear D gene. Germline assignment: CDR1 MDHEN and CDR2 SYDVKM. V was shortened by 5 bases and J by 4 bases, with 6 bases between the two germline ends. CDR3 size: 12 residues. The CDR3 DNA reads as TGTGCCAGCAGTCATAAGTACAATGAGCAGTTCTTC. Amino acids: CASSHKYNEQFF.